This T cell receptor (beta chain) was sequenced in a study of blood T cell repertoires in COVID-19. The length of the CDR3 is 16 residues. V gave up 6 bases and J gave up 5 bases; unmatched junction bases: 12. Germline V gene data show CDR1 as SGHAT and CDR2 as FQNNGV. Authors' data handling: Researchers report that nucleated cell counts were estimated from reference gene primer amplification. The data were produced by immunoSEQ multiplex PCR, yet TCRdb's version contains in-frame clones alone and is incomplete. V and J calls and clone size come straight from that table; D and trimming were deduced from the DNA. This sample has 200,000 to 250,000 clones, with about 90% found just once. This clone has just one count.

This TCR was recovered from a woman aged 60-70 years with acute or convalescent COVID-19. The sequencing sample was made of peripheral blood. This rearrangement joins TRBV11-2 to TRBJ2-5, with TRBD2 matching over 10 bases. The CDR3 region has the DNA TGTGCCAGCAGGGGTATAGCGGGGGGATCCAGTGAGACCCAGTACTTC. It specifies CASRGIAGGSSETQYF.